Listed here are 9 T cell receptor beta chains from one sample, sequenced in a study of T cells in Graves' hyperthyroidism and ophthalmopathy. The investigators amplified TCR beta CDR3 regions from RNA transcripts. The TCR CDR3 was amplified in a first-round RT-PCR using the HTBI primer set. TCRdb reprocessed the multiplex PCR reads with MiXCR, giving one entry per CDR3 protein. The table lists about 320,000 distinct CDR3 sequences, roughly 15% of them singletons. The source material was blood. These receptors originate from a man aged 30 to 39 with Graves' hyperthyroidism.

This clonotype was observed many times. The chain recombines TRBV6-1 with TRBJ1-5; D is uncertain. Looked up from germline, CDR1 is MNHNS and CDR2 is SASEGT. The CDR3 has 17 amino acids. Trimming shortened V by 1 base and J by 0 bases, and 13 bases separated the two germline ends. Here the CDR3 DNA reads TGTGCCAGCAGTGAAGTTGCCCGAGTTAATAGCAATCAGCCCCAGCATTTT. Its translation: CASSEVARVNSNQPQHF.

The V gene is TRBV11-2, the J gene TRBJ1-5; 7 nucleotides align to TRBD1. The CDR3 has 13 residues. J lost 4 bases, V lost 3 bases, and 0 bases had no gene match. Germline CDR1 is SGHAT and CDR2 is FQNNGV. DNA for the CDR3: TGTGCCAGCAGCTTGACAGGGAATCAGCCCCAGCATTTT. It codes for CASSLTGNQPQHF.

This clonotype was seen at least ten times. This chain joins TRBV18 and TRBJ2-1; D is undetermined. V lost 3 bases and J 8 bases, leaving 8 bases between the germline ends. CDR3 length equals 12 residues. Germline V lookup: CDR1 KGHSH, CDR2 LQKENI. CDR3: CASSPRDDEQFF. The CDR3, as DNA: TGTGCCAGCTCACCTCGTGACGATGAGCAGTTCTTC.

This clonotype was seen a few times. The J gene is TRBJ2-1, the V gene TRBV19; TRBD2 matches 8 bases. This CDR3 region has 15 residues. Germline lookup yields CDR1 LNHDA and CDR2 SQIVND (reference sequence). The J segment lost 0 bases and the V segment lost 6 bases, leaving 4 bases of the junction unmatched. The DNA for the CDR3 is TGTGCCAGTAGGGACAGCGGGAGCTCCTACAATGAGCAGTTCTTC. It translates to CASRDSGSSYNEQFF.

This clonotype was recorded many times. This chain joins TRBV11-2 and TRBJ2-2; a weak D match, TRBD2 (5 bases). This CDR3 has 14 residues. The ends were cut back, 7 bases at V and 7 bases at J, with 16 bases in the middle. Germline V gene data show CDR1 as SGHAT and CDR2 as FQNNGV. The CDR3 region has the DNA TGTGCCAGCACCTCCTCGGGGATCGGCGGGGAGCTGTTTTTT. This sequence encodes CASTSSGIGGELFF.

In this sample, this clonotype turned up many times. The J gene is TRBJ1-2, the V gene TRBV20-1; D not certain. Germline assignment: CDR1 DFQATT and CDR2 SNEGSKA (reference sequence). The CDR3 runs 18 residues. The V end was cut by 1 base, the J end by 4 bases, with 25 bases between. The CDR3 region is CSARVEVGSGARVYGYTF. DNA of the CDR3: TGCAGTGCTAGAGTCGAGGTGGGGAGCGGAGCAAGAGTCTATGGCTACACCTTC.

A word on this clonotype: Here the CDR3 omits its conserved ending phenylalanine or tryptophan, so a read error is the likely source. This rearrangement joins TRBV7-9 to TRBJ2-2; D is ambiguous. Germline CDR1 reads SEHNR; CDR2 reads FQNEAQ (reference sequence). The CDR3 spans 13 residues. Trimming left V 6 bases short and J 8 bases short, with 13 bases between. The CDR3 loop reads CASRTAQGGELFL. The CDR3 nucleotides read TGTGCCAGCAGAACCGCTCAAGGGGGGGAGCTGTTTCTT.

The V gene is TRBV19, the J gene TRBJ2-1, with D perhaps assigned TRBD1 or TRBD2 (5 bases each). The CDR3 sequence is 16 residues long. Trimming pared 4 bases from V and 2 bases from J, leaving 15 bases between. From germline, CDR1 is LNHDA and CDR2 SQIVND (reference sequence). CDR3 sequence (DNA): TGTGCCAGTAGTAGGGGTGGGGGACCTACCTACAATGAGCAGTTCTTC. It specifies CASSRGGGPTYNEQFF. Filled out from reference TRBV19 and TRBJ2-1, the complete variable domain reads DGGITQSPKYLFRKEGQNVTLSCEQNLNHDAMYWYRQDPGQGLRLIYYSQIVNDFQKGDIAEGYSVSREKKESFPLTVTSAQKNPTAFYLCASSRGGGPTYNEQFFGPGTRLTVL.

The V call is TRBV6-1, the J call TRBJ2-7, with D perhaps TRBD1 (6 bases). V lost 5 bases and J 3 bases, leaving 14 bases between the germline ends. The V gene's germline CDR1 is MNHNS and CDR2 SASEGT. The CDR3 length is 14 residues. The CDR3 loop reads CASSLTRGYYEQYF. The DNA for the CDR3 is TGTGCCAGCAGTCTTACCAGGGGATACTACGAGCAGTACTTC.